These T cell receptor beta chains were read from a single sample in a study of cytomegalovirus exposure and HLA in healthy donors. This table comes from immunoSEQ multiplex PCR, and its TCRdb copy is limited to in-frame clones, with some not included. The repertoire includes about 110,000 clones, approximately 89% of them detected once, and 1.5% to 2% sits in the top ten. Input material: PBMCs. All receptors come from a woman aged 18-29 years in good health and CMV-seronegative. Both conserved end residues are trimmed from each CDR3. Each record gives: J gene, V gene, CDR3 protein.

TRBJ1-2,TRBV6-5,ASSSTENYGYT
TRBJ2-5,TRBV6-5,ASKLLADKETQY
TRBJ2-5,TRBV6-5,ASRIAGGPEKTQY
TRBJ1-1,TRBV18,ASSRGQGRAEAF
TRBJ1-5,TRBV28,ASLTGGLNQPQH
TRBJ1-1,TRBV7-2,ASSHLTPNTEAF
TRBJ2-7,TRBV4-3,ASSQDPSSSYEQY
TRBJ1-2,TRBV6-5,ASRTQGARIYGYT
TRBJ2-7,TRBV6-5,ASSVLANNEQY
TRBJ1-1,TRBV29-1,SVVGLGAEAF
TRBJ2-3,TRBV6-5,ASSLTRLDTQY
TRBJ1-1,TRBV2,ASSPTARSEAF
TRBJ1-4,TRBV6-6,ASKTGQANEKLF
TRBJ1-1,TRBV29-1,SVRSRQVPSEAF
TRBJ2-2,TRBV9,ASSKVRVSGELF
TRBJ2-3,TRBV4-3,ASSRRNSASGGVDTQY
TRBJ2-5,TRBV5-4,ASSLGLAGGMSETQY
TRBJ2-7,TRBV4-1,ASSQMTGADEQY
TRBJ1-5,TRBV30,AWSVRGLGNQPQH
TRBJ1-2,TRBV18,ASSPRQSTTYGYT
TRBJ1-1,TRBV5-5,ASSFGAGNTEAF
TRBJ2-7,TRBV19,ATSPQPNTYEQY
TRBJ2-7,TRBV29-1,SVGTSGGPGYEQY
TRBJ2-7,TRBV4-3,ASSQVSGPTYEQY
TRBJ2-1,TRBV4-2,ASSQLASHNEQF
TRBJ2-2,TRBV30,AWRGQVAGELF
TRBJ1-3,TRBV6-1,ASSPLGEGNTIY
TRBJ1-2,TRBV28,ASSFAANYGYT
TRBJ2-3,TRBV6-1,ASSEKQGGGDTQY
TRBJ2-5,TRBV4-2,ASSQGATSGGVETQY